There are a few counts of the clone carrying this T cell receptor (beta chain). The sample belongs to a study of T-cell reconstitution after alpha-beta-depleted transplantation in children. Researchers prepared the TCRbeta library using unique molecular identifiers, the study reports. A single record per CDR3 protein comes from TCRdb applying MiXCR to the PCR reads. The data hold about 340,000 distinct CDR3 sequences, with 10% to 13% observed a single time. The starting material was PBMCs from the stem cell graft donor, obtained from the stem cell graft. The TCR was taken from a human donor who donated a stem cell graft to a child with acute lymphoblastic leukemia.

DNA for the CDR3: TGCGCCAGCAGCTTCACCGGGGAGCGGTCACCCCTCCACTTT. It translates to CASSFTGERSPLHF. The chain recombines TRBV5-1 with TRBJ1-6; D unresolved. The CDR3 consists of 14 residues. In germline, CDR1 is SGHRS, CDR2 YFSETQ. Trimming pared 2 bases from V and 10 bases from J, leaving 13 bases between.